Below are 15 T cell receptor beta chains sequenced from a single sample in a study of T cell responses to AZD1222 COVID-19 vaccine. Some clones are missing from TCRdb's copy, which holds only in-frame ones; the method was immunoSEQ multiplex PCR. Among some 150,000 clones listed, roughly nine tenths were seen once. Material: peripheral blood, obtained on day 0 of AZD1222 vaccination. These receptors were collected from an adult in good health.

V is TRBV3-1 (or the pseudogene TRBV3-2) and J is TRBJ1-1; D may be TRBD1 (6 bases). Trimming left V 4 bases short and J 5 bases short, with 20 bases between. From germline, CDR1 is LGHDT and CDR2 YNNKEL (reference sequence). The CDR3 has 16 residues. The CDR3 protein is CASSRGIEQGSTEAFF. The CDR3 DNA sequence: TGTGCCAGCAGCCGAGGGATCGAACAGGGCTCGACTGAAGCTTTCTTT.

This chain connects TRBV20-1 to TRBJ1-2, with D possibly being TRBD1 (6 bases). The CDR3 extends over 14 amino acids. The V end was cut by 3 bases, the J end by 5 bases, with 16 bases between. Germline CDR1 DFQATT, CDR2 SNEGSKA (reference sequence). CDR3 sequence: CSASNQDQGYGYTF. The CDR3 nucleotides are TGCAGTGCTAGTAACCAGGACCAGGGGTATGGCTACACCTTC.

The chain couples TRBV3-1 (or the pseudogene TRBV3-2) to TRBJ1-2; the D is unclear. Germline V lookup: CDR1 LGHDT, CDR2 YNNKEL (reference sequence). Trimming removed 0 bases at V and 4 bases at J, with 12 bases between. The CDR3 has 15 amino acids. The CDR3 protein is CASSQDGGGGYGYTF. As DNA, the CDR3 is TGTGCCAGCAGCCAAGACGGTGGTGGAGGCTATGGCTACACCTTC.

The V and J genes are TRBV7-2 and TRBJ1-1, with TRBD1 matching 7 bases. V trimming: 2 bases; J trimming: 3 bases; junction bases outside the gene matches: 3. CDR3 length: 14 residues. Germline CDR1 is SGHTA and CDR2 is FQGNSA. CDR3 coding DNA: TGTGCCAGCAGCTTACGACAGGGCCACACTGAAGCTTTCTTT. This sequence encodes CASSLRQGHTEAFF.

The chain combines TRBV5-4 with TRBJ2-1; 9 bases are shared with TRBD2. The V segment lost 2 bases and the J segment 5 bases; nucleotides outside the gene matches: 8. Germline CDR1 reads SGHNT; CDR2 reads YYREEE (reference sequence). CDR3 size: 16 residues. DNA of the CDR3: TGTGCCAGCAGCTTTAGCGGGGGACTCGACCACAATGAGCAGTTCTTC. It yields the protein CASSFSGGLDHNEQFF. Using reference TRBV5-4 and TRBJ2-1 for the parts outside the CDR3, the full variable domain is ETGVTQSPTHLIKTRGQQVTLRCSSQSGHNTVSWYQQALGQGPQFIFQYYREEENGRGNFPPRFSGLQFPNYSSELNVNALELDDSALYLCASSFSGGLDHNEQFFGPGTRLTVL.

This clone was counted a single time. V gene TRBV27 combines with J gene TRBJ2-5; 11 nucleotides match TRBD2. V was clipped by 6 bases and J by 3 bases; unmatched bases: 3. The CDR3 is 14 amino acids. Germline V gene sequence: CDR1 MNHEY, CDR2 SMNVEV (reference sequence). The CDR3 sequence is CASSPLAGEETQYF. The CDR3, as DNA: TGTGCCAGCAGCCCACTAGCGGGGGAAGAGACCCAGTACTTC.

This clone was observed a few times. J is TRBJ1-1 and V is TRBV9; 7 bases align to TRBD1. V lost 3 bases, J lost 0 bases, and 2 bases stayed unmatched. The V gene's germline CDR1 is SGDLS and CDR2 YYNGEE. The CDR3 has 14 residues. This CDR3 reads CASSEGTVNTEAFF. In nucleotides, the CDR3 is TGTGCCAGCAGCGAGGGGACAGTGAACACTGAAGCTTTCTTT.

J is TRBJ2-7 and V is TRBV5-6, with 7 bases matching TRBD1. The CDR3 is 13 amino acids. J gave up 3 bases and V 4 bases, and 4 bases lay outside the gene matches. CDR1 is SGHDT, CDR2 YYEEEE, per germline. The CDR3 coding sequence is TGTGCCAGCAGCATTGGGACAGTCTACGAGCAGTACTTC. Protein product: CASSIGTVYEQYF.

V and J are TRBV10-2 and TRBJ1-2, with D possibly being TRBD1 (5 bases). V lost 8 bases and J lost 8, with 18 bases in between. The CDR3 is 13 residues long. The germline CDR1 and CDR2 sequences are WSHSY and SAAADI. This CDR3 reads CASFGVNGDGYTF. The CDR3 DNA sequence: TGCGCCAGCTTCGGGGTGAATGGGGACGGCTACACCTTC.

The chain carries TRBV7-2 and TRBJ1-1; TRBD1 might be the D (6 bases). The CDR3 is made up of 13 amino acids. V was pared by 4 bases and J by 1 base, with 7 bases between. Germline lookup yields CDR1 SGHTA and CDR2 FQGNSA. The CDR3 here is CASSSGQNTEAFF. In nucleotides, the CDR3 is TGTGCCAGCAGCTCGGGACAGAACACTGAAGCTTTCTTT. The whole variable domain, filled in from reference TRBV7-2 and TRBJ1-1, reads GAGVSQSPSNKVTEKGKDVELRCDPISGHTALYWYRQSLGQGLEFLIYFQGNSAPDKSGLPSDRFSAERTGGSVSTLTIQRTQQEDSAVYLCASSSGQNTEAFFGQGTRLTVV.

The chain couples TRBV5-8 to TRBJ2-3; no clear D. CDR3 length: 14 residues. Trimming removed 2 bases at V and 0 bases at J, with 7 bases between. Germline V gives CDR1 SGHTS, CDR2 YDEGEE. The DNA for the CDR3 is TGTGCCAGCAGCTTATCACCCAGCACAGATACGCAGTATTTT. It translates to CASSLSPSTDTQYF. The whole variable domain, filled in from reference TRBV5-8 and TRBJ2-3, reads EAGVTQSPTHLIKTRGQQATLRCSPISGHTSVYWYQQALGLGLQFLLWYDEGEERNRGNFPPRFSGRQFPNYSSELNVNALELEDSALYLCASSLSPSTDTQYFGPGTRLTVL.

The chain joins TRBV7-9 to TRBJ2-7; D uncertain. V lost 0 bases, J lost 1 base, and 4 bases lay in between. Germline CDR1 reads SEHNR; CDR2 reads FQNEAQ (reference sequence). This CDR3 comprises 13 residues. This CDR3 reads CASSLAASYEQYF. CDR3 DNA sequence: TGTGCCAGCAGCTTAGCGGCTTCCTACGAGCAGTACTTC.

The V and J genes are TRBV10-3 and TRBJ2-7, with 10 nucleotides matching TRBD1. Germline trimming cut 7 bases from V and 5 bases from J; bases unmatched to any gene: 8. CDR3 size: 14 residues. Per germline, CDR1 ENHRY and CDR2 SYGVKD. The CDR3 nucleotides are TGTGCCATCAAGCCGGGACAGGGGAGGAACGAGCAGTACTTC. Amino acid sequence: CAIKPGQGRNEQYF.

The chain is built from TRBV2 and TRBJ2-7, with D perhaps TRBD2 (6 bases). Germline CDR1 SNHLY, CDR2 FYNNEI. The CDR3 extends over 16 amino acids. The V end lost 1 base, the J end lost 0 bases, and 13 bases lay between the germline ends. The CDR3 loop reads CASSEGGGLSSYEQYF. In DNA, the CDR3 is TGTGCCAGCAGTGAAGGTGGAGGGTTAAGCTCCTACGAGCAGTACTTC.

The CDR3 loop is CASSYQGSNQPQHF. CDR3 DNA: TGTGCCAGCAGTTACCAGGGCTCTAATCAGCCCCAGCATTTT. The chain has TRBV6-6 and TRBJ1-5, with D perhaps matching TRBD1 (5 bases). Between the trimmed V and J ends, which lost 2 bases and 4 bases, there was a span of 9 bases. CDR1 is MNHNY and CDR2 is SVGAGI in the germline V gene (reference sequence). This CDR3 comprises 14 residues.